This T cell receptor (beta chain) was identified in a study of blood T cell repertoires in COVID-19 (dated by TCRdb to 2018 to 2021). Concerning the study at large: Samples covering the acute and convalescent phases of COVID-19 were provided by collaborators in the United States, Italy and Spain. The material from the prospective study consisted of cDNA or gDNA derived from T cells, B-cell-depleted T cells, or PBMCs. Deeply sampled blood TCRbeta repertoires from subjects exposed to, actively infected with, or recovered from COVID-19 were included in the dataset. The repertoires were released in a freely available public database intended as a resource for research on the immune response to SARS-CoV-2. Samples came from the ongoing ImmuneRACE study (first 160 participants) plus 1,254 subjects from 6 global collaborators. Sample metadata almost always included a de-identified subject ID, COVID-19 status, age in years and sex. Where available, HLA class I and class II types were taken from metadata supplied by the sample provider and were not determined by assay-based typing.

The immunoSEQ Assay, a bias-controlled multiplex PCR, was used to amplify TCRbeta CDR3 regions from genomic DNA. The source study handled its data this way. Nucleated cell counts per sample were estimated from amplification of reference gene primers within the assay. Sequence reads were collapsed and filtered to measure the absolute abundance of every unique TCRbeta CDR3 rearrangement. For each sample, productive Simpson clonality was calculated by taking the square root of Simpson's diversity index across productive rearrangements. In its TCRdb copy, this immuneACCESS table keeps in-frame sequences only and misses some clones. Where compared with another copy, unresolved V genes explain less than half of these, and the others have no known cause. V, J and clone size reflect that table, while D and trimming were determined from the DNA. The sample has 100,000 to 150,000 clones on record, roughly 84% of them singletons. Jointly, the top ten make up approximately 1.1% of the sample.

CDR1 and CDR2 were assigned from the germline V gene as MNHEY and SVGAGI. V has 0 bases trimmed and J has 7 bases trimmed; junction bases matching no gene number 9. The CDR3 has 16 amino acids, counting the end cysteine and phenylalanine. CDR3 DNA is the only sequence kept; it has 48 bases, read in frame from the first base. Study-wide findings and limitations: The quantity of clinical and demographic metadata differed by source and by participant and was supplied without curation.

Concerning this clone: Its antigen remains undetermined. The record has no base qualities; no much larger clone is one base away.

Each collaborating institution followed its own protocols to collect whole blood in K2EDTA tubes. For TCRbeta analysis, collaborators shipped samples in one of three forms: frozen whole blood, isolated PBMCs, or DNA extracted from either of those sample types. The rearrangement joined TRBV6-5 to TRBJ2-5; TRBD2 fits 9 bases in the junction. This clonotype was sampled from a woman at least 80 years old with acute or convalescent COVID-19. Sequencing was performed on peripheral blood. The nucleotides are TGTGCCAGCAGTTACTCTCCTAGCGGGATGTACGGGACCCAGTACTTC. This sequence encodes CASSYSPSGMYGTQYF.